This T cell receptor (beta chain) comes out of a study of T cell repertoires in cytomegalovirus infection (dated by TCRdb to between 2019 and 2020). Background on the whole study: Donor HLA type was relevant to the analysis, as public TCR beta signatures indicated carriage of CMV infection together with the matching HLA type.

The run used an Illumina HiSeq 1500. In TCRdb, the public reads were trimmed at Q25 with fastp and aligned with MiXCR, with productive beta chains retained. Merged by CDR3 protein, the rows form single entries marked with the most common genes and DNA. This sample is represented by 630,000 or so distinct CDR3 sequences; roughly 26% of them were singletons. Jointly, the top ten make up around 7.6% of the sample. V gives up 5 bases and J gives up 4 bases, and the segment between their germline ends measures 8 bases. Reading the germline V gene gives CDR1 SQVTM and CDR2 ANQGSEA. The CDR3 starts with the cysteine, ends with the phenylalanine, and has 12 residues. Only the CDR3 part of the read is kept: 36 bases, read in frame from the first base. This clonotype was seen once. The antigen this receptor binds is unknown. Base qualities are not at hand, and no much larger clone is one base apart. Weak support is all one read offers.

What the study reported, not specific to this receptor: In the ex vivo response, HLA-C-restricted CMV-specific TCR beta clonotypes were dominant, and in two of eight donors the single most frequent clonotype came from this HLA-C-restricted group. In both this cohort and an independent cohort of a few hundred donors, the cumulative frequency of public TCR beta family members distinguished carriers of CMV infection plus the relevant HLA type.

The chain uses TRBV29-1 and TRBJ2-2; D gene: possibly TRBD2, on 6 matching bases. This TCR derives from a human donor in good health (CMV status not recorded). Some clones in this sample may be carry-over from other donors' samples. Source material: CD8+ T cells from PBMCs. The DNA is as follows: TGCAGCGTTTGGACTATCACCGGGGAGCTGTTTTTT. This yields the protein CSVWTITGELFF.